The rows below give T cell receptor beta chains drawn from one sample of a study of T cell changes during pregnancy in multiple sclerosis. Assay: immunoSEQ multiplex PCR; the TCRdb copy retains only in-frame clones and omits some. The sample lists fewer than 80,000 clones; around 94% were seen once. Sequences were derived from CD4+ T cells from peripheral blood mononuclear cells, sampled after pregnancy. The receptors here all came from a female donor with multiple sclerosis, enrolled in a pregnancy study. CDR3s include the opening cysteine and the closing phenylalanine or tryptophan. Each record gives: J gene, clone size, V gene, D gene, CDR3 length, CDR3 protein, CDR3 DNA. A D gene is named only where the DNA matches it firmly. Clone size is shown for a subset of rows, as once, few, many or a class of expanded clone.

J: TRBJ1-2
size: NA
V: TRBV5-4
D: TRBD1
length: 16
CDR3: CASSLAGTGVNYGYTF
DNA: TGTGCCAGCAGCCTGGCGGGGACAGGGGTTAACTATGGCTACACCTTC

J: TRBJ1-2
size: NA
V: TRBV27
D: NA
length: 14
CDR3: CASSPAGTSYGYTF
DNA: TGTGCCAGCAGTCCCGCCGGGACATCCTATGGCTACACCTTC

J: TRBJ2-7
size: NA
V: TRBV6-6
D: NA
length: 16
CDR3: CASSYAPPLQLRQQYF
DNA: TGTGCCAGCAGTTATGCCCCCCCGCTACAGCTACGACAGCAGTACTTC

J: TRBJ2-1
size: NA
V: TRBV10-3
D: TRBD2
length: 19
CDR3: CAIRHPGAGGSSSYNEQFF
DNA: TGTGCCATCAGGCATCCCGGGGCGGGAGGGTCCTCATCCTACAATGAGCAGTTCTTC

J: TRBJ2-2
size: NA
V: TRBV5-1
D: TRBD2
length: 18
CDR3: CASSSLPLAGVDTGELFF
DNA: TGCGCCAGCAGCTCCTTGCCCCTAGCGGGAGTCGACACCGGGGAGCTGTTTTTT

J: TRBJ2-5
size: NA
V: TRBV5-1
D: NA
length: 13
CDR3: CASSRDLRETQYF
DNA: TGCGCCAGCAGTCGGGACTTACGGGAGACCCAGTACTTC

J: TRBJ2-5
size: NA
V: TRBV27
D: TRBD1
length: 14
CDR3: CASSSVTGEETQYF
DNA: TGTGCCAGCAGTTCCGTAACAGGGGAAGAGACCCAGTACTTC

J: TRBJ2-2
size: NA
V: TRBV6-1
D: TRBD1
length: 17
CDR3: CASSVGTGGANTGELFF
DNA: TGTGCCAGCAGTGTGGGGACAGGGGGCGCGAACACCGGGGAGCTGTTTTTT

J: TRBJ2-1
size: NA
V: TRBV5-1
D: TRBD2
length: 16
CDR3: CASSYPAGGLNNEQFF
DNA: TGCGCCAGCAGCTATCCAGCGGGAGGGTTAAACAATGAGCAGTTCTTC

J: TRBJ2-7
size: NA
V: TRBV27
D: TRBD2
length: 14
CDR3: CASWRAGALYEQYF
DNA: TGTGCCAGCTGGAGAGCGGGAGCTTTGTACGAGCAGTACTTC

J: TRBJ2-7
size: NA
V: TRBV19
D: TRBD1
length: 14
CDR3: CASSNRGPTNEQYF
DNA: TGTGCCAGTAGTAACAGGGGGCCAACGAACGAGCAGTACTTC

J: TRBJ1-2
size: once
V: TRBV30
D: TRBD1
length: 15
CDR3: CAWAGDRGQNYGHTF
DNA: TGTGCCTGGGCGGGGGACAGGGGGCAGAACTATGGCCACACCTTC

J: TRBJ1-5
size: NA
V: TRBV19
D: NA
length: 15
CDR3: CASSVEGEGNQPQHF
DNA: TGTGCCAGTAGTGTAGAGGGAGAGGGCAATCAGCCCCAGCATTTT

J: TRBJ2-1
size: NA
V: TRBV5-4
D: TRBD2
length: 15
CDR3: CASSLPGLAGHEQFF
DNA: TGTGCCAGCAGCTTACCGGGACTAGCGGGACATGAGCAGTTCTTC

J: TRBJ2-5
size: NA
V: TRBV11-3
D: NA
length: 17
CDR3: CASSSRGWGRGPETQYF
DNA: TGTGCCAGCAGCTCCAGAGGTTGGGGGCGGGGGCCCGAGACCCAGTACTTC

J: TRBJ2-3
size: NA
V: TRBV7-2
D: NA
length: 13
CDR3: CASSLIGTDTQYF
DNA: TGTGCCAGCAGCTTAATAGGCACAGATACGCAGTATTTT

J: TRBJ2-1
size: NA
V: TRBV19
D: NA
length: 14
CDR3: CASSTPSEGNEQFF
DNA: TGTGCCAGTAGTACCCCATCGGAGGGGAATGAGCAGTTCTTC

J: TRBJ2-1
size: NA
V: TRBV10-3
D: NA
length: 14
CDR3: CAISEWRDYNEQFF
DNA: TGTGCCATCAGTGAGTGGAGGGACTACAATGAGCAGTTCTTC

J: TRBJ2-2
size: NA
V: TRBV5-6
D: NA
length: 14
CDR3: CASSLVLASGELFF
DNA: TGTGCCAGCAGCTTGGTACTAGCTAGCGGGGAGCTGTTTTTT

J: TRBJ2-2
size: NA
V: TRBV10-3
D: TRBD2
length: 16
CDR3: CAISDRLAGVTGELFF
DNA: TGTGCCATCAGTGATCGGCTAGCGGGAGTGACCGGGGAGCTGTTTTTT

J: TRBJ2-3
size: NA
V: TRBV6-6
D: NA
length: 12
CDR3: CASSPKVDTQYF
DNA: TGTGCCAGCAGCCCTAAAGTGGATACGCAGTATTTT

J: TRBJ2-2
size: NA
V: TRBV9
D: TRBD2
length: 17
CDR3: CASSVVPGLAGAGELFF
DNA: TGTGCCAGCAGCGTAGTGCCGGGACTAGCGGGAGCCGGGGAGCTGTTTTTT

J: TRBJ1-1
size: NA
V: TRBV7-8
D: NA
length: 15
CDR3: CASSLGVNLNTEAFF
DNA: TGTGCCAGCAGCTTAGGTGTAAATCTAAACACTGAAGCTTTCTTT

J: TRBJ2-1
size: NA
V: TRBV19
D: TRBD2
length: 15
CDR3: CASSIRIRTSHEQFF
DNA: TGTGCCAGTAGTATCAGAATCAGGACTAGCCATGAGCAGTTCTTC

J: TRBJ2-7
size: NA
V: TRBV28
D: TRBD1
length: 15
CDR3: CASSQTGVGLMEQYF
DNA: TGTGCCAGCAGCCAGACAGGGGTCGGATTGATGGAGCAGTACTTC

J: TRBJ2-6
size: NA
V: TRBV19
D: TRBD2
length: 17
CDR3: CASSIPLIGEGSNVLTF
DNA: TGTGCCAGTAGTATCCCCCTGATTGGGGAGGGTTCCAACGTCCTGACTTTC

J: TRBJ2-1
size: once
V: TRBV10-3
D: TRBD2
length: 14
CDR3: CAISPMTSGHEQFF
DNA: TGTGCCATCAGCCCCATGACTAGCGGGCATGAGCAGTTCTTC

J: TRBJ1-2
size: NA
V: TRBV2
D: NA
length: 13
CDR3: CASSERPGYGYTF
DNA: TGTGCCAGCAGTGAAAGGCCAGGATACGGCTACACCTTC

J: TRBJ2-7
size: NA
V: TRBV5-8
D: TRBD2
length: 16
CDR3: CASRRSGSAESYEQYF
DNA: TGTGCCAGCAGGAGGAGCGGGAGTGCCGAGTCCTACGAGCAGTACTTC

J: TRBJ2-1
size: NA
V: TRBV4-3
D: TRBD2
length: 17
CDR3: CASSQDSGTRVVNEQFF
DNA: TGCGCCAGCAGCCAAGATTCAGGGACTAGGGTGGTCAATGAGCAGTTCTTC

J: TRBJ2-2
size: NA
V: TRBV5-5
D: NA
length: 16
CDR3: CASSLLPGGRTGELFF
DNA: TGTGCCAGCAGCTTGTTACCGGGGGGCCGCACCGGGGAGCTGTTTTTT

J: TRBJ2-5
size: NA
V: TRBV9
D: NA
length: 14
CDR3: CASSVSPSVETQYF
DNA: TGTGCCAGCAGCGTATCCCCTAGCGTGGAGACCCAGTACTTC

J: TRBJ1-1
size: NA
V: TRBV18
D: NA
length: 15
CDR3: CASSPGQASNTEAFF
DNA: TGTGCCAGCTCACCAGGGCAGGCGTCGAACACTGAAGCTTTCTTT

J: TRBJ1-5
size: NA
V: TRBV2
D: NA
length: 13
CDR3: CASSRREGQPQHF
DNA: TGTGCCAGCAGTCGCAGGGAGGGACAGCCCCAGCATTTT

J: TRBJ2-5
size: once
V: TRBV5-4
D: TRBD1
length: 15
CDR3: CASSLGGTGVETQYF
DNA: TGTGCCAGCAGCTTGGGAGGGACAGGTGTCGAGACCCAGTACTTC

J: TRBJ2-3
size: NA
V: TRBV10-3
D: TRBD2
length: 15
CDR3: CAIRQTSGSTDTQYF
DNA: TGTGCCATCAGACAGACTAGCGGGAGCACAGATACGCAGTATTTT

J: TRBJ2-7
size: NA
V: TRBV11-2
D: NA
length: 12
CDR3: CASSFPFREQYF
DNA: TGTGCCAGCAGCTTCCCCTTTCGGGAGCAGTACTTC

J: TRBJ2-3
size: NA
V: TRBV4-2
D: TRBD2
length: 18
CDR3: CASSRGTSGRGGTDTQYF
DNA: TGTGCCAGCAGCCGGGGGACTAGCGGGAGGGGAGGCACAGATACGCAGTATTTT

J: TRBJ2-7
size: NA
V: TRBV19
D: NA
length: 15
CDR3: CASSIDHAGSYEQYF
DNA: TGTGCCAGTAGTATAGATCATGCGGGGAGCTACGAGCAGTACTTC

J: TRBJ2-7
size: once
V: TRBV6-6
D: TRBD2
length: 14
CDR3: CASRWEGGSREQYF
DNA: TGTGCCAGCAGGTGGGAGGGAGGTAGTCGCGAGCAGTACTTC

J: TRBJ2-7
size: NA
V: TRBV18
D: TRBD1
length: 16
CDR3: CASSPQGQGASYEQYF
DNA: TGTGCCAGCTCACCTCAGGGACAGGGGGCGTCCTACGAGCAGTACTTC